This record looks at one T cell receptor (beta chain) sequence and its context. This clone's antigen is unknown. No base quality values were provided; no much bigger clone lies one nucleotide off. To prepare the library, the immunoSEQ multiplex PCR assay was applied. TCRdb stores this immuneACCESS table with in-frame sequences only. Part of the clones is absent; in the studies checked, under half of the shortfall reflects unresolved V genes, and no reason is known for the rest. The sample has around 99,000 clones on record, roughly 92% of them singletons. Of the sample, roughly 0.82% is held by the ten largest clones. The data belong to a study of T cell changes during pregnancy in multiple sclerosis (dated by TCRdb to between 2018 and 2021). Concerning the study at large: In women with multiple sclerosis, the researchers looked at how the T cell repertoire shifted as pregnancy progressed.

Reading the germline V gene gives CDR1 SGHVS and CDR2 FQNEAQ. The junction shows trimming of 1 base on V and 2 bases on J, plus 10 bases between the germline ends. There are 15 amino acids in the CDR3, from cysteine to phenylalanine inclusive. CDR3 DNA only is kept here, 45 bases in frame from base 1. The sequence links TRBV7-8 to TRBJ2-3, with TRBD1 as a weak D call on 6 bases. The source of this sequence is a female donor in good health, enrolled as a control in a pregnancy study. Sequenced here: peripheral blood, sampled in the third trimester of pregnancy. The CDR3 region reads CASSLDPGDTDTQYF. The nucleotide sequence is TGTGCCAGCAGCTTAGATCCAGGGGACACAGATACGCAGTATTTT.